The rows below give T cell receptor beta chains drawn from one sample of a study of T cell responses to AZD1222 COVID-19 vaccine. Generated by immunoSEQ multiplex PCR, the TCRdb table keeps only in-frame clones and is missing some. The sample consists of about 75,000 clones, around 88% of them appearing once. The source material was peripheral blood, sampled 28 days after the second dose of the MenACWY control vaccine. The source of these receptors is an adult who received the MenACWY meningococcal vaccine as a control. CDR3s include the opening cysteine and the closing phenylalanine or tryptophan.

v_gene: TRBV3-1/TRBV3-2
j_gene: TRBJ1-2
CDR3aa: CASSQGGVGYTF

v_gene: TRBV14
j_gene: TRBJ1-6
CDR3aa: CASSRSLNSPLHF

v_gene: TRBV5-1
j_gene: TRBJ1-1
CDR3aa: CASSNLAGNTEAFF

v_gene: TRBV3-1/TRBV3-2
j_gene: TRBJ1-1
CDR3aa: CASSQVGGRNTEAFF

v_gene: TRBV11-3
j_gene: TRBJ2-3
CDR3aa: CASSPGGGFTDTQYF

v_gene: TRBV28
j_gene: TRBJ1-1
CDR3aa: CASSFGHKNTEAFF

v_gene: TRBV6-1
j_gene: TRBJ2-7
CDR3aa: CASSENAGTVYEQYF

v_gene: TRBV5-6
j_gene: TRBJ1-1
CDR3aa: CASSLGDRFAEAFF

v_gene: TRBV30
j_gene: TRBJ1-5
CDR3aa: CAWSVRSSSNQPQHF

v_gene: TRBV30
j_gene: TRBJ2-1
CDR3aa: CAWSWSRGSGINEQFF

v_gene: TRBV30
j_gene: TRBJ2-7
CDR3aa: CAWSVQVNRMVPYEQYF